This T cell receptor (beta chain) was profiled in a study of post-analysis software for immune sequencing data. Findings of the study overall: Higher frequency in patients than in controls was seen for roughly five TRBV segments, with TRBV5-6, TRBV5-1 and TRBV20-1 among them. In multiple sclerosis, normalized Chao1 diversity was significantly below that of controls.

Germline V CDR1 and CDR2: SGHRS, YFSETQ. The CDR3 consists of 16 residues. V lost 4 bases to trimming and J lost 3 bases; unmatched junction nucleotides: 10. Details on this clonotype: Its target is unknown.

Unique molecular identifiers tagged the TCR beta cDNA libraries. A population of about 1 to 11 million T cells gave rise to roughly 490,000 cDNA molecules. From the PCR reads, TCRdb called clonotypes with MiXCR, one entry per CDR3 protein. The sample records 430,000 or so distinct CDR3 sequences, roughly 40% being singletons. This clonotype originated in a girl aged 2 to 9 with multiple sclerosis. The sample consisted of blood. V usage is TRBV5-1 and J usage is TRBJ2-1; 7 nucleotides match TRBD2. CDR3 in DNA: TGCGCCAGCAGCAAAATGGGACTAACGGGCTACAATGAGCAGTTCTTC. Protein sequence: CASSKMGLTGYNEQFF.